The sample holds many counts of the clone carrying this T cell receptor beta chain. This entry comes from a study of HIV-infected patients and healthy controls. Reverse transcription used about 500 ng RNA and constant-region primers for alpha and beta. Using multiplexing indices, alpha and beta chain libraries were generated apart by chain-specific third strand synthesis. MiXCR, run by TCRdb on the 5' RACE reads, gives a single entry per CDR3 protein. Seen here are some 10,000 distinct CDR3 sequences, under 7% observed once, and the top ten hold 25% to 35%. This CDR3 is built from 15 residues. V dropped 0 bases and J dropped 8 bases, with 13 bases sitting between them. The V gene's germline CDR1 is ENHRY and CDR2 SYGVKD. Follow-up blood was drawn about 14 weeks, roughly three months, after antiretroviral therapy began. No cell fractionation was done, so the repertoire covers all unsorted peripheral blood T cells.

This sequence originates from an adult with HIV infection. The donor label of this sample is uncertain. Sequences were derived from blood, sampled during antiretroviral therapy. The chain joins TRBV10-3 to TRBJ1-4; no definite D call. The CDR3 nucleotides are TGTGCCATCAGTGAGTCCGTCTCGGCGGGGGAAAAACTGTTTTTT. Protein sequence: CAISESVSAGEKLFF.